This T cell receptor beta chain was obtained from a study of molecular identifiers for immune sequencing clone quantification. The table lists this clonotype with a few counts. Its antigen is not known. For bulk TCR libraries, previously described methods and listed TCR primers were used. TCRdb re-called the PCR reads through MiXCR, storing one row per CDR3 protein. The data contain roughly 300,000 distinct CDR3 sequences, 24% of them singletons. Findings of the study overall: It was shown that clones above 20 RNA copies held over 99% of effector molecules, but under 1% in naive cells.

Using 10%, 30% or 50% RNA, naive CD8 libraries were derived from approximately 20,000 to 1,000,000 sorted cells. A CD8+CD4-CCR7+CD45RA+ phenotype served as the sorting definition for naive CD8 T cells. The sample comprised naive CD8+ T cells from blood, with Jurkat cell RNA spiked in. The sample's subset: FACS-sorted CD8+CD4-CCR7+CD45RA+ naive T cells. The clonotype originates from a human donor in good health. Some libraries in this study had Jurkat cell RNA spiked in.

The CDR3 here is CASSPVQDSHSPLHF. The CDR3 region has the DNA TGTGCCAGCAGCCCCGTCCAGGACTCACATTCACCCCTCCACTTT. The J gene is TRBJ1-6, the V gene TRBV7-9; D unresolved. CDR1 and CDR2 (germline): SEHNR, FQNEAQ (reference sequence). Trimming took 5 bases from V and 8 from J, leaving 16 bases between them. This CDR3 has 15 amino acids. Full variable domain (remainder filled in from reference TRBV7-9 and TRBJ1-6): DTGVSQNPRHKITKRGQNVTFRCDPISEHNRLYWYRQTLGQGPEFLTYFQNEAQLEKSRLLSDRFSAERPKGSFSTLEIQRTEQGDSAMYLCASSPVQDSHSPLHFGNGTRLTVT.